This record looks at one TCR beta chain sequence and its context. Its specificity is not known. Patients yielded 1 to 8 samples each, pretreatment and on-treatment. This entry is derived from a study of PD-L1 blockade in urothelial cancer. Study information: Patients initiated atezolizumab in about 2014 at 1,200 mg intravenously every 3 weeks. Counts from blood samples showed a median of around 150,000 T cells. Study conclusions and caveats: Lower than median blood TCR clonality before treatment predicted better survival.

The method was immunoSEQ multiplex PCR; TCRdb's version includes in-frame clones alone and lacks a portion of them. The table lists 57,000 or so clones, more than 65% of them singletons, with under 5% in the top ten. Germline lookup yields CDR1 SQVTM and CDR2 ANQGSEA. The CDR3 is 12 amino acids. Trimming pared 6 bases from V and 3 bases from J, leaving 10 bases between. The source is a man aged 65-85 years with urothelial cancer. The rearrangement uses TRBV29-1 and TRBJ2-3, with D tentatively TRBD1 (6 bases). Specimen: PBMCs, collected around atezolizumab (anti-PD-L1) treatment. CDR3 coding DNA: TGCAGCGTCGCTCAGGGGACAGATACGCAGTATTTT. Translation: CSVAQGTDTQYF.